This T cell receptor (beta chain) is from a study of blood T cells in healthy people across ages. It was with a sample-barcoded 5' primer and a J-beta primer mix that a second PCR of roughly 6 to 12 cycles was run. Each CDR3 protein gets one entry after TCRdb re-called the 5' RACE reads with MiXCR. The table includes about 810,000 distinct CDR3 sequences, roughly 35% detected once. This clonotype was observed at least ten times. Its specificity is not known. Germline values: CDR1 SGHRS, CDR2 YFSETQ. V was shortened by 2 bases and J by 1 base, with 10 bases between the two germline ends. This CDR3 contains 14 residues. The study's findings and limits: Naive T cell percentage showed a strong correlation with TCR beta diversity.

The people who gave samples were healthy Caucasians from Russia, aged roughly 6 to 100. Collection of 7.5 to 10 milliliters of peripheral blood was performed for each donor. Isolated per sample were at least 7 million PBMCs. The sequencing input was blood. This clonotype was obtained from a man younger than 35 in good health. The chain carries TRBV5-1 and TRBJ2-7; perhaps TRBD1 as D (5 bases). Here the CDR3 reads CASSFDSRSYEQYF. CDR3 in DNA: TGCGCCAGCAGCTTTGACAGCCGATCCTACGAGCAGTACTTC.